The 29 T cell receptor beta chains reported below all come from one sample, sequenced in a study of cytomegalovirus exposure and HLA in healthy donors. Primers for the PCR totalled 60 Vbeta and 13 Jbeta. Only in-frame clones appear in the TCRdb table, and some are missing; sequencing was by immunoSEQ multiplex PCR. The profile shows 200,000 to 250,000 clones, 70% to 85% of them singletons. Specimen: PBMCs. These receptors were collected from a woman between 40 and 55 years old in good health and CMV-seronegative.

The chain recombines TRBV7-2 with TRBJ1-2, with TRBD1 identical over 8 bases. The germline V gene has CDR1 SGHTA and CDR2 FQGNSA. The length of the CDR3 is 13 residues. The ends lost 5 bases at V and 5 bases at J; junction bases unmatched: 4. CDR3 sequence (DNA): TGTGCCAGCAGCAGGGACAGGTCGTATGGCTACACCTTC. Translated: CASSRDRSYGYTF. The whole variable domain, remainder taken from reference TRBV7-2 and TRBJ1-2, is GAGVSQSPSNKVTEKGKDVELRCDPISGHTALYWYRQSLGQGLEFLIYFQGNSAPDKSGLPSDRFSAERTGGSVSTLTIQRTQQEDSAVYLCASSRDRSYGYTFGSGTRLTVV.

This clone was detected once. This chain links TRBV4-3 with TRBJ2-7; D gene unclear. The CDR3 has 13 residues. Between the trimmed V and J ends, which lost 3 bases and 1 base, there was a span of 7 bases. The V gene's germline CDR1 is LGHNA and CDR2 YSLEER. This chain's CDR3 is CASSQTGSYEQYF. The CDR3 bases are TGCGCCAGCAGCCAGACGGGTTCCTACGAGCAGTACTTC.

CDR3 nucleotide sequence: TGTGCCAGCTCACCCGGACAGGGAGTCTATGGCTACACCTTC. It translates to CASSPGQGVYGYTF. The chain joins TRBV18 to TRBJ1-2; TRBD1 matches 8 bases. The CDR3 has 14 residues. Germline CDR1 and CDR2: KGHSH and LQKENI. The V gene end was trimmed by 3 bases and the J gene end by 4 bases; junction bases not matched to a gene: 4. The full variable domain, rest sourced from reference TRBV18 and TRBJ1-2, is NAGVMQNPRHLVRRRGQEARLRCSPMKGHSHVYWYRQLPEEGLKFMVYLQKENIIDESGMPKERFSAEFPKEGPSILRIQQVVRGDSAAYFCASSPGQGVYGYTFGSGTRLTVV.

This chain uses TRBV5-4 with TRBJ2-2; 7 bases fit TRBD1. V shed 0 bases, J shed 1 base, and the junction held 0 bases outside the gene matches. The length of the CDR3 is 15 residues. Germline V lookup: CDR1 SGHNT, CDR2 YYREEE (reference sequence). The CDR3 region has the DNA TGTGCCAGCAGCTTGGACAGGGGGAACACCGGGGAGCTGTTTTTT. This codes for CASSLDRGNTGELFF.

The V and J genes are TRBV7-9 and TRBJ2-1; D is possibly TRBD1 (5 bases). Per germline, CDR1 SEHNR and CDR2 FQNEAQ (reference sequence). The V gene lost 8 bases and the J gene lost 8 bases, with 31 bases spanning the gap. The CDR3 runs to 18 residues. CDR3 sequence (DNA): TGTGCCAGCCCTACTCTCACCCCGGGCAGGGAAGACAAGGATGAGCAGTTCTTC. It yields the protein CASPTLTPGREDKDEQFF.

V usage is TRBV19 and J usage is TRBJ1-6; 8 nucleotides agree with TRBD1. Trimming removed 4 bases from V and 1 base from J; junction bases left unmatched: 9. The CDR3 length is 18 residues. Germline lookup yields CDR1 LNHDA and CDR2 SQIVND (reference sequence). The CDR3 spells CASSTPGQAESYNSPLHF. CDR3 coding DNA: TGTGCCAGTAGTACCCCGGGACAGGCGGAGTCCTATAATTCACCCCTCCACTTT.

The CDR3 nucleotides read TGCGCCAGCAGCCAAAATAAGAACACTGAAGCTTTCTTT. Residues: CASSQNKNTEAFF. V usage is TRBV4-1 and J usage is TRBJ1-1, with D unclear. Germline V gene data show CDR1 as MGHRA and CDR2 as YSYEKL. V gave up 2 bases and J gave up 1 base, with 5 bases separating them. The CDR3 length is 13 residues.

The chain is built from TRBV19 and TRBJ1-5, with D possibly matching TRBD1 (6 bases). Germline V gene data show CDR1 as LNHDA and CDR2 as SQIVND (reference sequence). V shed 5 bases and J shed 3 bases, with 14 bases lying between them. The CDR3 has 15 amino acids. The CDR3 region is CASSSPDRPNQPQHF. In DNA form, the CDR3 reads TGTGCCAGTAGTTCACCGGACAGACCCAATCAGCCCCAGCATTTT.

This clone was recorded a few times. V and J are TRBV7-2 and TRBJ2-5; TRBD1 matches at 7 bases. After removal of 0 bases from V and 12 bases from J, the junction contained 7 bases not matched to a gene. The length of the CDR3 is 13 residues. CDR1 is SGHTA, CDR2 FQGNSA, per germline. In DNA form, the CDR3 reads TGTGCCAGCAGCTTAGCTAGACAGGGTTTAGAGTACTTC. As protein: CASSLARQGLEYF.

V and J are TRBV27 and TRBJ2-1; 7 bases agree with TRBD1. The V gene end was trimmed by 0 bases and the J gene end by 5 bases; junction bases not matched to a gene: 10. The CDR3 covers 17 residues. Germline V gene data show CDR1 as MNHEY and CDR2 as SMNVEV (reference sequence). In DNA form, the CDR3 reads TGTGCCAGCAGTTTATCAGGGGGCCGCCCTACACACAATGAGCAGTTCTTC. It encodes CASSLSGGRPTHNEQFF.

On this clone itself: The identical CDR3 is also encoded by other nucleotide sequences in the sample. This chain uses TRBV6-1 with TRBJ1-5; D may be TRBD1 (5 bases). CDR3 size: 14 residues. Germline CDR1 reads MNHNS; CDR2 reads SASEGT. The germline V and J ends were trimmed by 2 bases and 0 bases, with 5 bases remaining between them. The chain's CDR3 is CASSEQGSNQPQHF. In nucleotides, the CDR3 is TGTGCCAGCAGTGAACAGGGTAGCAATCAGCCCCAGCATTTT.

This rearrangement joins TRBV5-4 to TRBJ1-5, with D perhaps matching TRBD1 (6 bases). Germline V lookup: CDR1 SGHNT, CDR2 YYREEE (reference sequence). This CDR3 has 18 amino acids. Trimming pared 0 bases from V and 0 bases from J, leaving 16 bases between. The CDR3 reads CASSLESMGHFSNQPQHF. CDR3 in DNA: TGTGCCAGCAGCTTGGAGAGCATGGGACACTTTAGCAATCAGCCCCAGCATTTT.

This chain uses TRBV6-5 with TRBJ2-5; weak D call: TRBD1 (5 bases). CDR3 length equals 14 residues. CDR1 and CDR2 from the germline V gene are MNHEY and SVGAGI. V was shortened by 0 bases and J by 2 bases, with 7 bases between the two germline ends. The CDR3 DNA reads TGTGCCAGCAGTTACTCGGGGCAACAAGAGACCCAGTACTTC. Protein sequence: CASSYSGQQETQYF.

The rearrangement joins TRBV6-5 to TRBJ1-5; the D gene is possibly TRBD1 (6 bases). The CDR3 is made up of 15 amino acids. Trimming cost V 2 bases and J 1 base, with 9 bases left between them. Germline CDR1 is MNHEY and CDR2 is SVGAGI. DNA for the CDR3: TGTGCCAGCAGTTACGGGGGGGCGAGCAATCAGCCCCAGCATTTT. Translation gives CASSYGGASNQPQHF.

The gene calls are TRBV7-6 and TRBJ2-1, with 7 bases identical to TRBD2. Unmatched junction bases numbered 10, after V lost 1 base and J lost 10 bases. CDR1 and CDR2 from the germline V gene are SGHVS and FNYEAQ. The CDR3 loop spans 15 amino acids. The CDR3 DNA is TGTGCCAGCAGCTTAGAGGGTGGGGGGGGACGCGAGCAGTTCTTC. Translated: CASSLEGGGGREQFF.

This clone has only a few counts. The gene calls are TRBV6-6 and TRBJ1-6, with D tentatively TRBD1 (5 bases). The CDR3 loop spans 16 amino acids. The germline gives CDR1 MNHNY, CDR2 SVGAGI (reference sequence). Trimming pared 4 bases from V and 7 bases from J, leaving 17 bases between. CDR3: CASSSRGGLINSPLHF. For the CDR3, the DNA is TGTGCCAGCAGTTCCCGGGGGGGACTGATAAATTCACCCCTCCACTTT.

The rearrangement uses TRBV6-1 and TRBJ2-7; possibly TRBD1 for D (6 bases). Between the trimmed V and J ends, which lost 9 bases and 2 bases, there was a span of 11 bases. The germline V gene has CDR1 MNHNS and CDR2 SASEGT. The CDR3 spans 12 residues. CDR3 bases: TGTGCCAGGGACAGTTCGACCTACGAGCAGTACTTC. Translated: CARDSSTYEQYF.

The chain has TRBV7-2 and TRBJ1-6, with TRBD1 matching 10 bases. J gave up 7 bases and V 4 bases, and 10 bases lay outside the gene matches. The CDR3 consists of 17 residues. Germline lookup yields CDR1 SGHTA and CDR2 FQGNSA. For the CDR3, the DNA is TGTGCCAGCAGCTCAAGTCTCGGACAGGGGGAAAATTCACCCCTCCACTTT. It translates to CASSSSLGQGENSPLHF.

V and J are TRBV5-1 and TRBJ1-6, with 8 bases aligning to TRBD1. Germline CDR1 and CDR2: SGHRS and YFSETQ. Germline trimming cut 2 bases from V and 14 bases from J; bases unmatched to any gene: 12. The CDR3 contains 15 residues. The CDR3 nucleotides read TGCGCCAGCAGCTTCACGGGACAGGAGAGCGGAACCCTCCACTTT. Protein product: CASSFTGQESGTLHF.

This chain connects TRBV4-3 to TRBJ2-7; no clear D. The V gene lost 1 base and the J gene lost 2 bases, with 12 bases spanning the gap. CDR3 length: 15 amino acids. Germline V gene lookup returns CDR1 LGHNA and CDR2 YSLEER. The CDR3 reads CASSQARGRAYEQYF. CDR3 in DNA: TGCGCCAGCAGCCAAGCACGCGGAAGAGCCTACGAGCAGTACTTC.

V is TRBV6-4 and J is TRBJ2-1, with D unresolved. Between the trimmed V and J ends, which lost 0 bases and 6 bases, there was a span of 6 bases. There are 13 residues in the CDR3. Germline CDR1 is MRHNA and CDR2 is SNTAGT. The CDR3 region is CASSDSSRNEQFF. Written as DNA, the CDR3 is TGTGCCAGCAGTGACTCGAGCCGCAATGAGCAGTTCTTC.

V and J are TRBV7-3 and TRBJ2-3, with D perhaps TRBD1 (6 bases). The CDR3 runs 13 residues. The germline CDR1 and CDR2 sequences are SGHTA and FQGTGA. The V and J ends lost 5 bases and 9 bases respectively, with 15 bases between them. CDR3 coding DNA: TGTGCCAGCAGCAGCTACAGGGAAGGGACGCAGTATTTT. Translated: CASSSYREGTQYF.

Note on this clone: At the DNA level, this CDR3 is encoded by other sequences in the same sample as well. The genes are TRBV27 and TRBJ2-7; TRBD1 matches 9 bases. The CDR3 sequence is 13 residues long. V shed 5 bases, J shed 4 bases, and the junction held 3 bases outside the gene matches. Germline V gene lookup returns CDR1 MNHEY and CDR2 SMNVEV (reference sequence). This CDR3 is CASSPGQGYEQYF. CDR3 nucleotides: TGTGCCAGCAGTCCCGGACAGGGGTACGAGCAGTACTTC.

J is TRBJ2-2 and V is TRBV6-6; D is undetermined. Looked up from germline, CDR1 is MNHNY and CDR2 is SVGAGI (reference sequence). The CDR3 length is 13 residues. Between the trimmed V and J ends, which lost 5 bases and 6 bases, there was a span of 10 bases. CDR3 sequence (DNA): TGTGCCAGCAGTCCGAGAGAGTCCGGGGAGCTGTTTTTT. Encoded protein: CASSPRESGELFF.

The chain has TRBV16 and TRBJ2-2, with TRBD2 matching 14 bases. This CDR3 spans 17 amino acids. The V gene end was trimmed by 4 bases and the J gene end by 4 bases; junction bases not matched to a gene: 5. Germline CDR1 KGHSY, CDR2 FQNENV. The CDR3 here is CASSPLGLAGGTGELFF. CDR3 sequence (DNA): TGTGCCAGCAGCCCACTTGGACTAGCGGGGGGCACCGGGGAGCTGTTTTTT.

The genes are TRBV7-9 and TRBJ2-7; D not resolved. Between the trimmed V and J ends, which lost 4 bases and 0 bases, there was a span of 10 bases. From germline, CDR1 is SEHNR and CDR2 FQNEAQ (reference sequence). The CDR3 has 14 residues. The CDR3 sequence: CASSYDEASYEQYF. CDR3 DNA sequence: TGTGCCAGCAGCTACGATGAGGCCTCCTACGAGCAGTACTTC.

The chain joins TRBV6-6 to TRBJ2-5; no clear D. Deletions cut 1 base from V and 1 base from J, with 7 bases between. CDR1 and CDR2 (germline): MNHNY, SVGAGI (reference sequence). CDR3 size: 14 residues. The CDR3 DNA follows: TGTGCCAGCAGTTACTACAGCTTCCAAGAGACCCAGTACTTC. Protein product: CASSYYSFQETQYF.

The chain joins TRBV11-3 to TRBJ1-1, with D hard to call. CDR1 is SGHNT and CDR2 is YENEEA in the germline V gene. The germline V and J ends were trimmed by 7 bases and 11 bases, with 20 bases remaining between them. The CDR3 is made up of 13 amino acids. CDR3 protein: CASTIRVDGGAFF. DNA of the CDR3: TGTGCCAGCACCATTCGGGTCGACGGCGGGGCTTTCTTT.

Only one count was recorded for this clone. The rearrangement links TRBV7-9 to TRBJ1-5; D might be TRBD1 (6 bases). Germline values: CDR1 SEHNR, CDR2 FQNEAQ (reference sequence). Trimming left V 4 bases short and J 4 bases short, with 11 bases between. The CDR3 is 14 amino acids. The CDR3 nucleotides read TGTGCCAGCAGCTCCGACAGGCAGAATCAGCCCCAGCATTTT. Amino acids: CASSSDRQNQPQHF.